This T cell receptor (beta chain) was sequenced in a study of cytomegalovirus exposure and HLA in healthy donors. Study-level results: Compared with the roughly 670-donor mean, an Asian-associated ancestry cluster reportedly had fewer N-insertions, according to a later analysis. Solely CMV serostatus was available to characterize immune exposure. A later analysis found that most CMV-associated TCR beta chains appeared HLA-restricted. Within an earlier analysis, most TCR beta V segments proved productive either about 87% or about 30% of the time.

Regarding this clone: Its specificity is unknown.

The PCR had 60 Vbeta and 13 Jbeta primers. Here immunoSEQ multiplex PCR was the method, and the copy in TCRdb shows in-frame clones only, minus some. The data hold around 200,000 clones, with almost 70% observed a single time. This CDR3 is built from 13 residues. Between the trimmed V and J ends, which lost 3 bases and 6 bases, there was a span of 9 bases. CDR1 is SGHRS, CDR2 YFSETQ, per germline. The chain is built from TRBV5-1 and TRBJ2-2; TRBD1 is a possible D gene (5 bases). The sequenced sample consisted of PBMCs. The receptor was isolated from a man aged 35-49 years in good health and CMV-seropositive. The CDR3 loop reads CASSYTGPGELFF. CDR3 sequence (DNA): TGCGCCAGCAGCTACACAGGCCCCGGGGAGCTGTTTTTT.